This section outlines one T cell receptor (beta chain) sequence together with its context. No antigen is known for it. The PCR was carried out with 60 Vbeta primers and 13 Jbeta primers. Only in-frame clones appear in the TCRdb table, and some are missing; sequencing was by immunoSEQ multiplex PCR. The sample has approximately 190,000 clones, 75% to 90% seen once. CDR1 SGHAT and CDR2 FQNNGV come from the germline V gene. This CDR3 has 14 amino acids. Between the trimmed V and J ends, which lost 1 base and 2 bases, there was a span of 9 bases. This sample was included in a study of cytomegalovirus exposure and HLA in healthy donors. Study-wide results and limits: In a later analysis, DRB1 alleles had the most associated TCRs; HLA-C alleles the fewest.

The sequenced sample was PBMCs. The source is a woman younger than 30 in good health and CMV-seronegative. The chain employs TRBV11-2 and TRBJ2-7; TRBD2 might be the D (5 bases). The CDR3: CASSLVSGTYEQYF. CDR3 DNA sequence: TGTGCCAGCAGCTTAGTGTCCGGGACCTACGAGCAGTACTTC. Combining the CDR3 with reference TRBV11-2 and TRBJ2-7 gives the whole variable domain EAGVAQSPRYKIIEKRQSVAFWCNPISGHATLYWYQQILGQGPKLLIQFQNNGVVDDSQLPKDRFSAERLKGVDSTLKIQPAKLEDSAVYLCASSLVSGTYEQYFGPGTRLTVT.